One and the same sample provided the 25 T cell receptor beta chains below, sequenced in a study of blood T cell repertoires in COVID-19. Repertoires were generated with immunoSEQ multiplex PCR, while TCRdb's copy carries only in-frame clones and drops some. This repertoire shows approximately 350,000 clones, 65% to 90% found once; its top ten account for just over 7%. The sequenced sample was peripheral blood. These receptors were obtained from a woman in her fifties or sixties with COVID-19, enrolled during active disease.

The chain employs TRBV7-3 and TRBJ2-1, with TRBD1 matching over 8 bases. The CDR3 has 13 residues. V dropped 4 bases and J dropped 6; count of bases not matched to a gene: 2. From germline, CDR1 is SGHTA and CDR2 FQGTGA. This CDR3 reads CASSSDRGNEQFF. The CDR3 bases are TGTGCCAGCAGCTCCGACAGGGGCAATGAGCAGTTCTTC. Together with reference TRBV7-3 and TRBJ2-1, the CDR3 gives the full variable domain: GAGVSQTPSNKVTEKGKYVELRCDPISGHTALYWYRQSLGQGPEFLIYFQGTGAADDSGLPNDRFFAVRPEGSVSTLKIQRTERGDSAVYLCASSSDRGNEQFFGPGTRLTVL.

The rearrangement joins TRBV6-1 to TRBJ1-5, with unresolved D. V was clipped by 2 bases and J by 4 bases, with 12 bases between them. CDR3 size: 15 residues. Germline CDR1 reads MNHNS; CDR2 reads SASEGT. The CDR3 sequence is CASSERWGENQPQHF. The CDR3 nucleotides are TGTGCCAGCAGTGAAAGGTGGGGAGAGAATCAGCCCCAGCATTTT.

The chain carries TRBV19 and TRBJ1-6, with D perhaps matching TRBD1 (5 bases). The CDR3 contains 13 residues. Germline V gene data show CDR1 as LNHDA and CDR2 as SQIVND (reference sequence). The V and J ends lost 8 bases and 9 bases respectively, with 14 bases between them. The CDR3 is CASGLGGRSPLHF. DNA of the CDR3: TGTGCCAGTGGTCTCGGGGGACGTTCACCCCTCCACTTT.

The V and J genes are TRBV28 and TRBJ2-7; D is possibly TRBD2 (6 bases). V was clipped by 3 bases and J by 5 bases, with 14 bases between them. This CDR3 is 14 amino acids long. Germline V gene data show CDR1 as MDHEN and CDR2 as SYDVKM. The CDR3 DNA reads TGTGCCAGCAGTTTGTACGGGACTCCAGACGAGCAGTACTTC. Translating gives CASSLYGTPDEQYF.

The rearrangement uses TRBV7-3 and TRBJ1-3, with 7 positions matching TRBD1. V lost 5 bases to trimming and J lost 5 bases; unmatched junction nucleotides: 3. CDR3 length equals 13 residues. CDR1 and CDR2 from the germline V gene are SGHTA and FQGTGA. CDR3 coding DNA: TGTGCCAGCAGCCCGGGACAGAGAAACACCATATATTTT. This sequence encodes CASSPGQRNTIYF.

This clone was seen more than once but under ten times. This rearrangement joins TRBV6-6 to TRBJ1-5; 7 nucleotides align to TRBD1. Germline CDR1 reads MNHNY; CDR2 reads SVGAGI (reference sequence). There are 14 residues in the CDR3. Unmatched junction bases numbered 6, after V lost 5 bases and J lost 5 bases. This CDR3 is CASSLSQGDQPQHF. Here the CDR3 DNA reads TGTGCCAGCAGTCTATCCCAGGGGGATCAGCCCCAGCATTTT.

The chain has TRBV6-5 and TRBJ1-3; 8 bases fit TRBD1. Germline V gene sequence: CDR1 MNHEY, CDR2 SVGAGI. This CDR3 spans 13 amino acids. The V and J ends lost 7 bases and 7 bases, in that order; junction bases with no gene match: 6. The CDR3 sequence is CASTRTGTNTIYF. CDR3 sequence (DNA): TGTGCCAGCACGCGGACAGGGACGAACACCATATATTTT.

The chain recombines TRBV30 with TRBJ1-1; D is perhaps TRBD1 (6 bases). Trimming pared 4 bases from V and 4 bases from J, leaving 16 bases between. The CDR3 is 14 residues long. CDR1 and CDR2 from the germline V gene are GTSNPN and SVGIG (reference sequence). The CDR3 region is CAWTEQGGGTEAFF. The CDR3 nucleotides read TGTGCCTGGACTGAACAGGGTGGTGGCACTGAAGCTTTCTTT.

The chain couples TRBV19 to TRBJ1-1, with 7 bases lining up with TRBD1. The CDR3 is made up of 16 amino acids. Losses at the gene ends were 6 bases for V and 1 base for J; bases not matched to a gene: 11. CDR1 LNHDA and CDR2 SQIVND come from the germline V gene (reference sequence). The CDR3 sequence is CASRPEQGLSNTEAFF. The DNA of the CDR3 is TGTGCCAGTAGACCCGAACAGGGGCTATCGAACACTGAAGCTTTCTTT.

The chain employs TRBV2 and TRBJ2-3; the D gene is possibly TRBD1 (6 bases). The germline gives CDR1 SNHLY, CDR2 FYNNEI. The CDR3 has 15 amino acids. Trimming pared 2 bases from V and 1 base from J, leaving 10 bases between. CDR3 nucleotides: TGTGCCAGCAGTGAACGGCAGGGGCGCACAGATACGCAGTATTTT. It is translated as CASSERQGRTDTQYF. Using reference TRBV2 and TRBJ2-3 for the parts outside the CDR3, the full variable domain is EPEVTQTPSHQVTQMGQEVILRCVPISNHLYFYWYRQILGQKVEFLVSFYNNEISEKSEIFDDQFSVERPDGSNFTLKIRSTKLEDSAMYFCASSERQGRTDTQYFGPGTRLTVL.

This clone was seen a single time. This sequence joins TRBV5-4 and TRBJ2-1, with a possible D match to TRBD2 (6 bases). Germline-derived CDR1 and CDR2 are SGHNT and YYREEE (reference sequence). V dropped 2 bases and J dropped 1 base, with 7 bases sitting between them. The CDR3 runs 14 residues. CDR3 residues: CASSFAGSYNEQFF. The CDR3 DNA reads TGTGCCAGCAGCTTCGCGGGGTCCTACAATGAGCAGTTCTTC.

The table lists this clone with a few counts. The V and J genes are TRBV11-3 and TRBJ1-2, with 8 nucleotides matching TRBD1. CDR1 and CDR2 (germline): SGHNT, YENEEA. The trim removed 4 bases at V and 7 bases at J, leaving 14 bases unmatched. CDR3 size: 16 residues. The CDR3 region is CASSSGDFGQGIGYTF. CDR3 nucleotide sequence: TGTGCCAGCAGCTCAGGCGACTTCGGACAGGGAATTGGCTACACCTTC.

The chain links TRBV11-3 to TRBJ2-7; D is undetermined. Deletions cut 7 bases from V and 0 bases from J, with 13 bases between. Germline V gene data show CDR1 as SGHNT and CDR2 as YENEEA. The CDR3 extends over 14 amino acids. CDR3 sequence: CASTPFGRSYEQYF. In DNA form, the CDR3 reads TGTGCCAGCACCCCGTTCGGTCGCTCCTACGAGCAGTACTTC.

CDR3 region: CASSPGTALQGTQYF. The CDR3, as DNA: TGTGCCAGCAGCCCAGGGACAGCCTTACAGGGGACCCAGTACTTC. V is TRBV9 and J is TRBJ2-5; 7 bases are a match to TRBD1. V was pared by 4 bases and J by 7 bases, with 13 bases of the junction left unmatched. The germline V gene has CDR1 SGDLS and CDR2 YYNGEE. The CDR3 spans 15 residues.

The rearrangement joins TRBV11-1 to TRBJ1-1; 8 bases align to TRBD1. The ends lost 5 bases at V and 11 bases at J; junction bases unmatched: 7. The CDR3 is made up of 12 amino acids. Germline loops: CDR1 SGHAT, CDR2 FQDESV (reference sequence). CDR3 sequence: CASSTQGARAFF. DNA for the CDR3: TGTGCCAGCAGCACTCAGGGGGCGCGGGCTTTCTTT.

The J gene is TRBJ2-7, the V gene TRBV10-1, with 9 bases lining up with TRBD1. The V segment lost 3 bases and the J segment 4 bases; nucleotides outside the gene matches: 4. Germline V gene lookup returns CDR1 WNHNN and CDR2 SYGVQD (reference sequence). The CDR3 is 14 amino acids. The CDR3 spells CASSEGTGTYEQYF. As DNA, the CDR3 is TGCGCCAGCAGTGAAGGGACAGGGACTTACGAGCAGTACTTC.

The CDR3 loop reads CASSRGQGAAYGYTF. In nucleotides, the CDR3 is TGTGCCAGCAGCCGGGGACAGGGGGCAGCCTATGGCTACACCTTC. The chain employs TRBV3-1 (or the pseudogene TRBV3-2) and TRBJ1-2; 12 positions agree with TRBD1. CDR1 is LGHDT, CDR2 YNNKEL, per germline (reference sequence). The V segment lost 4 bases and the J segment 4 bases; nucleotides outside the gene matches: 4. There are 15 residues in the CDR3.

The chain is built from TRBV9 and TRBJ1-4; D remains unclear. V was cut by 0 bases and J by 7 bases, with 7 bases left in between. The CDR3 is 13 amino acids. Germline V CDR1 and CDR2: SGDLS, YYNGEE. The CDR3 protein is CASSVGLFEKLFF. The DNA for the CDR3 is TGTGCCAGCAGCGTAGGTCTTTTTGAAAAACTGTTTTTT.

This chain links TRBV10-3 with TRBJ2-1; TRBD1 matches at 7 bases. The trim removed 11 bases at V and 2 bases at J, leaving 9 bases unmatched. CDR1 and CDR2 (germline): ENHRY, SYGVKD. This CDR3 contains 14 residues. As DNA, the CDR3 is TGTGCCGTTTCCGGGACAGATACCTACAATGAGCAGTTCTTC. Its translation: CAVSGTDTYNEQFF.

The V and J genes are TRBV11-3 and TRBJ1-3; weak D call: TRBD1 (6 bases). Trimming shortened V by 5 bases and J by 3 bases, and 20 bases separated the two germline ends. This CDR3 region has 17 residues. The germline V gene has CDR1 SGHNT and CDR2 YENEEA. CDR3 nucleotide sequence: TGTGCCAGCAGCCAAAACTGGGGGCTATATGGTGGAAACACCATATATTTT. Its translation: CASSQNWGLYGGNTIYF.

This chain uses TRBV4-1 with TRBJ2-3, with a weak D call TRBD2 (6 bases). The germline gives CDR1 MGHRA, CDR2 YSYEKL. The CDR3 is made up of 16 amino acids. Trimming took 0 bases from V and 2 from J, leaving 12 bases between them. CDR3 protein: CASSQERGYSTDTQYF. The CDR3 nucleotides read TGCGCCAGCAGCCAAGAACGGGGGTATTCCACAGATACGCAGTATTTT.

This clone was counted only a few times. The CDR3 DNA reads TGTGCCAGCTCACCACCGGCGACAGCCCAGGTTAGCTACACCTTC. Translating it yields CASSPPATAQVSYTF. V gene TRBV18 combines with J gene TRBJ1-2, with D possibly matching TRBD1 (5 bases). Germline V gene lookup returns CDR1 KGHSH and CDR2 LQKENI. The CDR3 is 15 amino acids. Between the trimmed V and J ends, which lost 0 bases and 9 bases, there was a span of 17 bases. Full variable domain (rest looked up from reference TRBV18 and TRBJ1-2): NAGVMQNPRHLVRRRGQEARLRCSPMKGHSHVYWYRQLPEEGLKFMVYLQKENIIDESGMPKERFSAEFPKEGPSILRIQQVVRGDSAAYFCASSPPATAQVSYTFGSGTRLTVV.

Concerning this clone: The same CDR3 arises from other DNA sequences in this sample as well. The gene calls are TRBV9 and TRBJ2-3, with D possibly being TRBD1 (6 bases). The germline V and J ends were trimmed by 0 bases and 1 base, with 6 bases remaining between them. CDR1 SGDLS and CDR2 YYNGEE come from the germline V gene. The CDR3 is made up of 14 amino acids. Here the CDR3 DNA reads TGTGCCAGCAGCGTAGGGACAGGCACAGATACGCAGTATTTT. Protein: CASSVGTGTDTQYF.

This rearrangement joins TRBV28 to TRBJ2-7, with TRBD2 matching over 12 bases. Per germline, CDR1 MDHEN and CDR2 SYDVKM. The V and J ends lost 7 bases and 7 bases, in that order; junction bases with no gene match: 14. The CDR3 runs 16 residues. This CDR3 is CASTPGLAGIIREQYF. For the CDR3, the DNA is TGTGCCAGCACTCCAGGACTAGCGGGGATCATAAGGGAGCAGTACTTC. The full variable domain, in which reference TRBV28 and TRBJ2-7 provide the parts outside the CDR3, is DVKVTQSSRYLVKRTGEKVFLECVQDMDHENMFWYRQDPGLGLRLIYFSYDVKMKEKGDIPEGYSVSREKKERFSLILESASTNQTSMYLCASTPGLAGIIREQYFGPGTRLTVT.

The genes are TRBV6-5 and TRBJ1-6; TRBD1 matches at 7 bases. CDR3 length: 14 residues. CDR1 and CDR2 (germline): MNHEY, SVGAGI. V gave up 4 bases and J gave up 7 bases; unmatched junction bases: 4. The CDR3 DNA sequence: TGTGCCAGCAGTTCCTCGGACAGGAATTCACCCCTCCACTTT. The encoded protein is CASSSSDRNSPLHF.